Below are 20 T cell receptor beta chains sequenced from a single sample in a study of blood T cells in healthy people across ages. The second PCR ran about 6 to 11 cycles with a sample-barcoded 5' primer and J-beta primers. TCRdb processed the 5' RACE reads anew with MiXCR; each CDR3 protein has one entry. The repertoire has approximately 780,000 distinct CDR3 sequences, around 24% of them found once; the top ten carry 3%. The same sample was also used in a study of T cells of mothers and their children.

The specimen was blood. The receptors were gathered from a boy between 10 and 17 years old in good health.

This clonotype occurred a few times. The chain employs TRBV5-1 and TRBJ2-4, with 8 bases fitting TRBD1. Germline V gene lookup returns CDR1 SGHRS and CDR2 YFSETQ. This CDR3 has 15 amino acids. V shed 0 bases, J shed 5 bases, and the junction held 4 bases outside the gene matches. The CDR3 region is CASSLEPGGENIQYF. CDR3 in DNA: TGCGCCAGCAGCTTGGAACCAGGGGGCGAAAACATTCAGTACTTC.

V gene TRBV7-9 combines with J gene TRBJ2-5; perhaps D is TRBD1 or TRBD2 (5 bases each). Between the trimmed V and J ends, which lost 3 bases and 0 bases, there was a span of 14 bases. The CDR3 spans 16 residues. Germline CDR1 and CDR2: SEHNR and FQNEAQ (reference sequence). The CDR3 nucleotides read TGTGCCAGCAGCTTTGGGGGTTCTCGGTACCAAGAGACCCAGTACTTC. It encodes CASSFGGSRYQETQYF.

The chain links TRBV20-1 to TRBJ1-2, with 7 bases that match TRBD1. The length of the CDR3 is 13 residues. V shed 6 bases and J 5 bases; nucleotides not matched to a gene: 9. Germline values: CDR1 DFQATT, CDR2 SNEGSKA (reference sequence). CDR3 bases: TGCAGTGCGAAGAAGACAGGGCAATATGGCTACACCTTC. Translating gives CSAKKTGQYGYTF.

This chain uses TRBV27 with TRBJ2-7; 7 nucleotides align to TRBD2. Trimming cost V 5 bases and J 4 bases; bases outside gene matches: 8. The CDR3 is 14 residues long. Looked up from germline, CDR1 is MNHEY and CDR2 is SMNVEV (reference sequence). CDR3 amino acids: CASSTPSGRYEQYF. The CDR3 DNA reads TGTGCCAGCAGTACACCTAGCGGACGATACGAGCAGTACTTC.

The chain has TRBV12-3 or TRBV12-4 and TRBJ2-3, with a tentative D call TRBD2 (6 bases). V was shortened by 3 bases and J by 3 bases, with 13 bases between the two germline ends. This CDR3 contains 15 residues. The CDR3: CASSLEGRITDTQYF. The CDR3 DNA is TGTGCCAGCAGTTTGGAGGGCAGGATTACAGATACGCAGTATTTT.

This chain uses TRBV12-3 or TRBV12-4 with TRBJ1-1, with 7 positions matching TRBD1. CDR3 size: 15 residues. J lost 0 bases, V lost 6 bases, and 7 bases had no gene match. For the CDR3, the DNA is TGTGCCAGCAGCCCAGGGGGGTCGATGAACACTGAAGCTTTCTTT. Residues: CASSPGGSMNTEAFF.

This chain connects TRBV20-1 to TRBJ2-5; 12 bases are shared with TRBD2. There are 15 residues in the CDR3. Losses at the gene ends were 2 bases for V and 5 bases for J; bases not matched to a gene: 6. From germline, CDR1 is DFQATT and CDR2 SNEGSKA (reference sequence). For the CDR3, the DNA is TGCAGTGCTAGACGGCTAGCGGGGGGGTATGAGACCCAGTACTTC. Translation: CSARRLAGGYETQYF.

This chain links TRBV4-1 with TRBJ2-5, with D unclear. The J call may be mistaken, given a closer DNA end match to TRBJ2-7. CDR1 and CDR2 (germline): MGHRA, YSYEKL. The CDR3 totals 15 residues. The CDR3 DNA follows: TGCGCCAGCAGCCAAGATCTGGTCGGCGCCTACGAGCAGTACTTC. Its protein product is CASSQDLVGAYEQYF.

This clonotype was seen more than once but under ten times. The CDR3 DNA follows: TGTGCCAGCAGCCAAGTCTCACTCCCCCTAGGGCAGTTCTTC. It yields the protein CASSQVSLPLGQFF. The chain employs TRBV3-1 and TRBJ2-5, with D hard to call. The J call may be incorrect, as the DNA end agrees better with TRBJ2-1. The CDR3 length is 14 residues. The germline CDR1 and CDR2 sequences are LGHDT and YNNKEL (reference sequence).

The chain employs TRBV4-1 and TRBJ2-1; 9 nucleotides match TRBD2. V gave up 3 bases and J gave up 7 bases; unmatched junction bases: 7. Germline V gives CDR1 MGHRA, CDR2 YSYEKL. The CDR3 sequence is 15 residues long. CDR3 coding DNA: TGCGCCAGCAGCCATCCGGCGGGGGGGCTGAATGAGCAGTTCTTC. As protein: CASSHPAGGLNEQFF.

This chain uses TRBV7-9 with TRBJ1-5, with D unresolved. The V gene's germline CDR1 is SEHNR and CDR2 FQNEAQ (reference sequence). The CDR3 sequence is 12 residues long. The ends were cut back, 11 bases at V and 4 bases at J, with 12 bases in the middle. As DNA, the CDR3 is TGTGCCGTCGCGGGTGCAAATCAGCCCCAGCATTTT. Translating gives CAVAGANQPQHF.

This clonotype was seen a few times. This chain joins TRBV20-1 and TRBJ2-5; 13 bases align to TRBD2. The end of the DNA is better explained by TRBJ2-1, so the J call may be wrong. The CDR3 consists of 15 residues. CDR1 is DFQATT, CDR2 SNEGSKA, per germline (reference sequence). CDR3 nucleotide sequence: TGCAGTGCCGGGTCGACTAGCGGGGGGCTTGATGAGCAGTTCTTC. This codes for CSAGSTSGGLDEQFF.

J is TRBJ2-1 and V is TRBV7-2, with 10 positions matching TRBD2. Germline CDR1 is SGHTA and CDR2 is FQGNSA. V lost 3 bases and J lost 2; bases outside the gene matches: 4. The CDR3 extends over 16 amino acids. This CDR3 is CASSFLGLAPYNEQFF. CDR3 bases: TGTGCCAGCAGCTTCTTGGGACTAGCGCCCTACAATGAGCAGTTCTTC.

A few counts support this clonotype. The rearrangement uses TRBV12-3 or TRBV12-4 and TRBJ2-1, with D possibly being TRBD1 (5 bases). The J call may be incorrect, as the DNA end agrees better with TRBJ2-7. The CDR3 extends over 14 amino acids. The CDR3 reads CASSPFRRVNEQYF. The CDR3 DNA follows: TGTGCCAGCAGTCCCTTTCGCAGGGTCAACGAGCAGTACTTC.

This clonotype was detected only a few times. The gene calls are TRBV19 and TRBJ2-1, with TRBD1 matching over 7 bases. The germline V gene has CDR1 LNHDA and CDR2 SQIVND (reference sequence). V shed 6 bases, J shed 7 bases, and the junction held 15 bases outside the gene matches. The CDR3 consists of 16 residues. DNA for the CDR3: TGTGCCAGTAGGATGCTTACGACAGGGATGGGGAATGAGCAGTTCTTC. Translated, it gives CASRMLTTGMGNEQFF.

This clonotype has only a few counts. Written as DNA, the CDR3 is TGTGCCAGCACCACTCCAGGGGCCCTAGGCCCAACTGGGGCCAACGTCCTGACTTTC. Translated, it gives CASTTPGALGPTGANVLTF. The V and J genes are TRBV21-1 and TRBJ2-6; the listed D gene, TRBD2, was not tested against the DNA. TRBV21-1 corresponds to a pseudogene. This CDR3 is 19 amino acids long.

The chain recombines TRBV6-6 with TRBJ1-1; possibly TRBD1 for D (6 bases). Per the germline V gene, CDR1 is MNHNY and CDR2 is SVGAGI (reference sequence). Trimming stripped 2 bases from V and 3 bases from J, with 7 bases between. The CDR3 has 13 residues. The CDR3 loop reads CASSYEGDTEAFF. The CDR3 nucleotides read TGTGCCAGCAGTTACGAGGGGGACACTGAAGCTTTCTTT.

This clonotype was picked up a small number of times. The chain has TRBV11-2 and TRBJ1-1; no definite D call. CDR1 SGHAT and CDR2 FQNNGV come from the germline V gene. CDR3 length equals 17 residues. V was trimmed by 0 bases and J by 1 base, leaving 15 bases between them. The CDR3 sequence: CASSLDYGRGKNTEAFF. CDR3 sequence (DNA): TGTGCCAGCAGCTTAGATTATGGCCGAGGAAAGAACACTGAAGCTTTCTTT.

The rearrangement links TRBV6-6 to TRBJ1-3; 7 nucleotides align to TRBD1. V dropped 5 bases and J dropped 4; count of bases not matched to a gene: 8. The CDR3 length is 15 residues. CDR1 is MNHNY and CDR2 is SVGAGI in the germline V gene (reference sequence). The CDR3 loop is CASSLDRESGNTIYF. CDR3 coding DNA: TGTGCCAGCAGTCTCGACAGGGAGTCGGGAAACACCATATATTTT.

This chain links TRBV28 with TRBJ1-2; TRBD1 might be the D (5 bases). This CDR3 has 15 residues. The germline V and J ends were trimmed by 5 bases and 4 bases, with 17 bases remaining between them. CDR1 and CDR2 (germline): MDHEN, SYDVKM. The CDR3: CASSPGTGGIYGYTF. The CDR3 DNA sequence: TGTGCCAGCAGTCCCGGGACGGGGGGGATCTATGGCTACACCTTC.